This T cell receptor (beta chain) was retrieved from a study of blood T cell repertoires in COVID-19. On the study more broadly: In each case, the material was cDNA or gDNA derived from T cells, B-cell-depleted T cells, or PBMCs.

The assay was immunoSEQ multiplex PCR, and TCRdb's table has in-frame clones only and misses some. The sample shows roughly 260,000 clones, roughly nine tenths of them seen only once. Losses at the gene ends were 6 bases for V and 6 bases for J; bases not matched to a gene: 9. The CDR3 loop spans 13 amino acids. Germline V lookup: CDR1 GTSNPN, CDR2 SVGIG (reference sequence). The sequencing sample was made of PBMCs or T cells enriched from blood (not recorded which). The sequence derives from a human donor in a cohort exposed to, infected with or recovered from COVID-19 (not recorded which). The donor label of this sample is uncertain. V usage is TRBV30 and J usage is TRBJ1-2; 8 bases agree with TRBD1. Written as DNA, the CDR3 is TGTGCCTGCCCGGACAGGGATGGGCATGGCTACACCTTC. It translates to CACPDRDGHGYTF. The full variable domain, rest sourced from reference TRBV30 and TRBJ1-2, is SQTIHQWPATLVQPVGSPLSLECTVEGTSNPNLYWYRQAAGRGLQLLFYSVGIGQISSEVPQNLSASRPQDRQFILSSKKLLLSDSGFYLCACPDRDGHGYTFGSGTRLTVV.